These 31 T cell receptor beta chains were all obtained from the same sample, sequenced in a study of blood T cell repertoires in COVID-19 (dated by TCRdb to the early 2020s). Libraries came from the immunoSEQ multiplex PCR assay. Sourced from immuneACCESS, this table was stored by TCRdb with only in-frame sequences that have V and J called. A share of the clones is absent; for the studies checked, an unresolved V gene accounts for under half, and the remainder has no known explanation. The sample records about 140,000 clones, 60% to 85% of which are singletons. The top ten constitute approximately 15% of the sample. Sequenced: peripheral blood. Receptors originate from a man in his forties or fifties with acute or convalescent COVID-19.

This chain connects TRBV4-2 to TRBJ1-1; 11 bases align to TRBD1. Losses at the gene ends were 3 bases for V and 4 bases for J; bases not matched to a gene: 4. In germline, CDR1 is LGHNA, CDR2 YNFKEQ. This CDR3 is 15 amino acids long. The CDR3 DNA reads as TGTGCCAGCAGCCAGACCGGGACAGGGGGCACTGAAGCTTTCTTT. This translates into CASSQTGTGGTEAFF.

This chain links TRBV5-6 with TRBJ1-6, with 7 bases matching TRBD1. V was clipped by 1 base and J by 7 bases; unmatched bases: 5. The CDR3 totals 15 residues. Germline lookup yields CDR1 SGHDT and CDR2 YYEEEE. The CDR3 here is CASSLIDRDNSPLHF. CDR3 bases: TGTGCCAGCAGCTTGATCGACAGGGACAATTCACCCCTCCACTTT.

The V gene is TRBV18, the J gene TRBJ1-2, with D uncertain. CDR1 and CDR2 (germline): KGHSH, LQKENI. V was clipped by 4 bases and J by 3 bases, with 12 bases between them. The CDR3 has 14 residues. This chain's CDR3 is CASSLDTGDYGYTF. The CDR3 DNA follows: TGTGCCAGCTCACTCGATACGGGTGACTATGGCTACACCTTC.

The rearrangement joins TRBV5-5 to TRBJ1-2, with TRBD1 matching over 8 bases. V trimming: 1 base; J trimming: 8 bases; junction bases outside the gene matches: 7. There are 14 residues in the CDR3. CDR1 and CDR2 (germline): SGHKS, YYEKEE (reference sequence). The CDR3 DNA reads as TGTGCCAGCAGCTTGCCTCAGGGGGCTGGCGGCTACACCTTC. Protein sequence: CASSLPQGAGGYTF.

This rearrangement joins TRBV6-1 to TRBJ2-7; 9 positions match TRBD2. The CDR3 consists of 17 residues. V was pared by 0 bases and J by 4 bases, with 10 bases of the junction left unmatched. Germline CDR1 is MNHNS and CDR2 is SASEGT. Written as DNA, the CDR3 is TGTGCCAGCAGTGAAGCCTCCGCTGGGACTAGCTTATACGAGCAGTACGTC. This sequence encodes CASSEASAGTSLYEQYV.

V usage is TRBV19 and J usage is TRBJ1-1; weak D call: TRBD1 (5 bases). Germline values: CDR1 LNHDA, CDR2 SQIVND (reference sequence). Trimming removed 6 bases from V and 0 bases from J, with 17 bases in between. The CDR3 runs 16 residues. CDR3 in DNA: TGTGCCAGTAGCCGACAAAACGGGGGACTGAACACTGAAGCTTTCTTT. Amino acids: CASSRQNGGLNTEAFF.

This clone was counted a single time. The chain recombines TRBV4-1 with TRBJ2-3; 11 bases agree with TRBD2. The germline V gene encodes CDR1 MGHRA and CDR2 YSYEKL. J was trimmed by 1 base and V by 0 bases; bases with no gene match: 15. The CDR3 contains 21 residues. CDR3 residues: CASSQDPTSGEIPLRTDTQYF. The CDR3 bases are TGCGCCAGCAGCCAAGATCCGACTAGCGGGGAGATACCTCTCCGCACAGATACGCAGTATTTT.

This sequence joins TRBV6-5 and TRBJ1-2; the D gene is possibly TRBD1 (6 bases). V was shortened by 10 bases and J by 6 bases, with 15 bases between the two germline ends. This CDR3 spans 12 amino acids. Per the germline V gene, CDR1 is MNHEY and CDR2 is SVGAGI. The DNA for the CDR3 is TGTGCCACCTCACAGGGCCTCAATGGCTACACCTTC. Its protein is CATSQGLNGYTF.

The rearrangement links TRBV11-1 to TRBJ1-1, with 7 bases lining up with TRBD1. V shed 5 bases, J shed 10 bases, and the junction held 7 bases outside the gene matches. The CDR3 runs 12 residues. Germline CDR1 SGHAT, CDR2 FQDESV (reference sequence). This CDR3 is CASSGQGVGAFF. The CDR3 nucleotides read TGTGCCAGCAGCGGGCAGGGGGTAGGAGCTTTCTTT.

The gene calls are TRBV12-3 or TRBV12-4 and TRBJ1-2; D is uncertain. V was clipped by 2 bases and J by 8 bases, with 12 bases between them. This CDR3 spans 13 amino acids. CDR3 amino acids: CASSLRQSRGYTF. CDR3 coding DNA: TGTGCCAGCAGTTTAAGGCAGTCTAGGGGCTACACCTTC.

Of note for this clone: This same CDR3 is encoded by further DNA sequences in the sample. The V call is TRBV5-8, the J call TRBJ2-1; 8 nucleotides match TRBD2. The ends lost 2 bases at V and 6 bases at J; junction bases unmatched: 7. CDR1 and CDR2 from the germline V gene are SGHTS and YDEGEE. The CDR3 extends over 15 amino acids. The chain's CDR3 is CASSLRGGLSNEQFF. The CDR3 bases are TGTGCCAGCAGCTTACGGGGGGGCCTTTCCAATGAGCAGTTCTTC.

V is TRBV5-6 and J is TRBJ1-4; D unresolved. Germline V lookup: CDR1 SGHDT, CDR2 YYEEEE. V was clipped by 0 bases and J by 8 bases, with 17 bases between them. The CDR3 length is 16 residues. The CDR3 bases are TGTGCCAGCAGCTTGGGCGGTCTAGGGAGCGAAGAAAAACTGTTTTTT. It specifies CASSLGGLGSEEKLFF.

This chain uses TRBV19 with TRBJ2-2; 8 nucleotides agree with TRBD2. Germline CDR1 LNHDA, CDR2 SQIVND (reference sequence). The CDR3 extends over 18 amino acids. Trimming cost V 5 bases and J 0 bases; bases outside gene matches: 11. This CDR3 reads CASSGHLAGRANTGELFF. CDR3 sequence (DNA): TGTGCCAGTAGTGGGCACCTAGCGGGCCGCGCGAACACCGGGGAGCTGTTTTTT. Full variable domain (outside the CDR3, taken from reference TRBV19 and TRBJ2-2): DGGITQSPKYLFRKEGQNVTLSCEQNLNHDAMYWYRQDPGQGLRLIYYSQIVNDFQKGDIAEGYSVSREKKESFPLTVTSAQKNPTAFYLCASSGHLAGRANTGELFFGEGSRLTVL.

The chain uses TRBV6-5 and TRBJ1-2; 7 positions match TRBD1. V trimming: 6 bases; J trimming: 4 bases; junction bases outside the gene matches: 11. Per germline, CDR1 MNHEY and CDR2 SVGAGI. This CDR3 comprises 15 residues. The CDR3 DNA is TGTGCCAGCAGGAAGGAGGACAGGTCGACCTATGGCTACACCTTC. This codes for CASRKEDRSTYGYTF.

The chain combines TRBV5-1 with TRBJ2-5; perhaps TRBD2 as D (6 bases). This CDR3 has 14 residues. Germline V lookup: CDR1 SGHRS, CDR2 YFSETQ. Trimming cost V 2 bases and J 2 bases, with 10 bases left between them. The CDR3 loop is CASSFPGEQETQYF. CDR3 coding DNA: TGCGCCAGCAGCTTCCCGGGGGAACAAGAGACCCAGTACTTC. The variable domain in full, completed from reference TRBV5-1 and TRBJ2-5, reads KAGVTQTPRYLIKTRGQQVTLSCSPISGHRSVSWYQQTPGQGLQFLFEYFSETQRNKGNFPGRFSGRQFSNSRSEMNVSTLELGDSALYLCASSFPGEQETQYFGPGTRLLVL.

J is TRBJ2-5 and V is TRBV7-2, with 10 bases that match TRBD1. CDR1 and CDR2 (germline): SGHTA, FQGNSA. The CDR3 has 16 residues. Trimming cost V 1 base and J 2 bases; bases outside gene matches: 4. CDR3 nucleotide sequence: TGTGCCAGCAGCTTAGTTGACAGGGGGCGGCAAGAGACCCAGTACTTC. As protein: CASSLVDRGRQETQYF.

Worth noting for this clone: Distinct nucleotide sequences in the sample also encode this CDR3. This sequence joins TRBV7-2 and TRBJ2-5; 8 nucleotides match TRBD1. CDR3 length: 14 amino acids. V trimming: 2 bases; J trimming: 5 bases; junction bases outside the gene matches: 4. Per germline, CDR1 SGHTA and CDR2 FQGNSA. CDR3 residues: CASSLTGGWETQYF. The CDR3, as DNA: TGTGCCAGCAGCTTAACAGGGGGTTGGGAGACCCAGTACTTC.

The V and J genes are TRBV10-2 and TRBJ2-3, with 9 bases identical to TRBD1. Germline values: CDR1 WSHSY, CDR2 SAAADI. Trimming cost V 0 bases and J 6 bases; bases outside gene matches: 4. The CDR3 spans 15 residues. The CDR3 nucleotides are TGCGCCAGCAGTGAGTCGGGGACAGGGTTGGATACGCAGTATTTT. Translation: CASSESGTGLDTQYF.

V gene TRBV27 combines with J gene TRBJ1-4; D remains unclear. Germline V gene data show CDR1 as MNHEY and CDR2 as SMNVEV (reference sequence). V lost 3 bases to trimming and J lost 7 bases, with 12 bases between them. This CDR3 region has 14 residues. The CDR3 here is CASSFGRSIEKLFF. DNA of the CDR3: TGTGCCAGCAGTTTCGGGAGGTCGATTGAAAAACTGTTTTTT.

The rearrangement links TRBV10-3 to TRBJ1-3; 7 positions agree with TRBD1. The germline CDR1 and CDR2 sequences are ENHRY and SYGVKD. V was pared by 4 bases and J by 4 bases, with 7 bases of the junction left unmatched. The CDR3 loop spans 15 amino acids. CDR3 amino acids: CAISGRDRRGNTIYF. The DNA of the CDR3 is TGTGCCATCAGTGGCCGGGACAGAAGAGGAAACACCATATATTTT.

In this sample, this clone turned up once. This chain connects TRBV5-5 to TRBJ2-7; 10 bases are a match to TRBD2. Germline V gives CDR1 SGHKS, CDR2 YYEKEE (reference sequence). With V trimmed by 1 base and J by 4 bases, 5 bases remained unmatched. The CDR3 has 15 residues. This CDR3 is CASSLSGGAGYEQYF. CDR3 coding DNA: TGTGCCAGCAGCTTGAGCGGGGGGGCCGGGTACGAGCAGTACTTC.

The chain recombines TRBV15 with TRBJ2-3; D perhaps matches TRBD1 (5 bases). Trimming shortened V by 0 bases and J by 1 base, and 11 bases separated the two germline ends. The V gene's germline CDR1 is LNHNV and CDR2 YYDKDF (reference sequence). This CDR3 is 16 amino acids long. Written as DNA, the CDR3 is TGTGCCACCAGCAGAGATCGCCAACAGGGCACAGATACGCAGTATTTT. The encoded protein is CATSRDRQQGTDTQYF.

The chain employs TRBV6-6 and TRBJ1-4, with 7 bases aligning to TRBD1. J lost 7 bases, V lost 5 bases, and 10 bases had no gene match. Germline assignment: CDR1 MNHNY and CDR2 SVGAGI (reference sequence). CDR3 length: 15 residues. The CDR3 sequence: CASSDRQGMGEKLFF. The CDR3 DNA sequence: TGTGCCAGCAGTGATAGACAGGGTATGGGTGAAAAACTGTTTTTT.

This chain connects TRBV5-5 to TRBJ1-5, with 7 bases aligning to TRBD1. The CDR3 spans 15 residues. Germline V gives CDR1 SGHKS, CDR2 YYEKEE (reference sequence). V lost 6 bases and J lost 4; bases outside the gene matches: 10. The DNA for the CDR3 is TGTGCCAGCACCGAATGGACAGGCACTAATCAGCCCCAGCATTTT. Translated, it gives CASTEWTGTNQPQHF.

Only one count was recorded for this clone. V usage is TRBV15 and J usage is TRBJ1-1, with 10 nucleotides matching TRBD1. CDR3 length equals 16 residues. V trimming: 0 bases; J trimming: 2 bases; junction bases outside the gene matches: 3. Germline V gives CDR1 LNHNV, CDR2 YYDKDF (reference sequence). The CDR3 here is CATSRDRTGGNTEAFF. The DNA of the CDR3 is TGTGCCACCAGCAGAGACCGGACAGGGGGAAACACTGAAGCTTTCTTT.

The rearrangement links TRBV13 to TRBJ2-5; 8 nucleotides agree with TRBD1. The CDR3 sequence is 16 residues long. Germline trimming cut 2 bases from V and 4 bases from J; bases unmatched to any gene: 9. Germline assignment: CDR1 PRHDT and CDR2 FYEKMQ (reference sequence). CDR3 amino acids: CASSLRLGQGRETQYF. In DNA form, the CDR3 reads TGTGCCAGCAGCTTACGGTTAGGACAGGGACGAGAGACCCAGTACTTC.

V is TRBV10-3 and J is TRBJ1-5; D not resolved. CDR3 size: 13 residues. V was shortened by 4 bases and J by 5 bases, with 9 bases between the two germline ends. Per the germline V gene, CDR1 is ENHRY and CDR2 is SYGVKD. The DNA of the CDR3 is TGTGCCATCAGTGTGACGAGGGATCAGCCCCAGCATTTT. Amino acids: CAISVTRDQPQHF.

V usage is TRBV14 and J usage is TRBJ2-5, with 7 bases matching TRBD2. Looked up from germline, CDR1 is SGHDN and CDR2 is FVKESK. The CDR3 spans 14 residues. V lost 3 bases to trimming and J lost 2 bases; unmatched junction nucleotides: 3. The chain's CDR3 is CASSQVRGQETQYF. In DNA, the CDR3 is TGTGCCAGCAGCCAGGTGCGGGGGCAAGAGACCCAGTACTTC.

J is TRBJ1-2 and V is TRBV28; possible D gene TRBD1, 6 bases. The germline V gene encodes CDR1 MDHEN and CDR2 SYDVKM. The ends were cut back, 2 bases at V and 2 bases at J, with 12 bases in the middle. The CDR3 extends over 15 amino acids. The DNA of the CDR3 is TGTGCCAGCAGTTTACGTGGGGGCGCCAACTATGGCTACACCTTC. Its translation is CASSLRGGANYGYTF.

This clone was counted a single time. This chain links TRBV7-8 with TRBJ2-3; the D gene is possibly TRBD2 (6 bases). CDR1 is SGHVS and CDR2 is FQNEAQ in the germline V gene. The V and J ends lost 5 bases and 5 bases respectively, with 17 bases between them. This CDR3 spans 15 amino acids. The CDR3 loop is CASSRYTEGLDTQYF. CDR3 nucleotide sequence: TGTGCCAGCAGCCGATATACAGAGGGACTAGATACGCAGTATTTT.

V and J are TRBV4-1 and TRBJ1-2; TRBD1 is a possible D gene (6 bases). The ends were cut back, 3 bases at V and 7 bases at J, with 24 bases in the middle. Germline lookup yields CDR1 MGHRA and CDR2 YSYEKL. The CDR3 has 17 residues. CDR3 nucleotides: TGCGCCAGCAGCCACCCCACCCAACAGGGTCTGATGGGTGGCTACACCTTC. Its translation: CASSHPTQQGLMGGYTF.